This T cell receptor (beta chain) was sequenced for a study of blood T cells in healthy people across ages. A sample-barcoded 5' primer and a J-beta primer mix were used in a second PCR of roughly 6 to 11 cycles. One entry per CDR3 protein results from TCRdb running MiXCR on the 5' RACE reads. The sample comprises some 1,000,000 distinct CDR3 sequences, less than 25% of which are singletons, and approximately 0.75% rests with the top ten. The CDR3 length is 13 residues. Trimming removed 3 bases from V and 1 base from J, with 6 bases in between. Germline CDR1 reads MNHEY; CDR2 reads SVGAGI. This sample was shared with a second study, whose subject was T cells of mothers and their children.

V usage is TRBV6-5 and J usage is TRBJ1-1, with unresolved D. The sequencing sample was made of blood. This receptor was taken from a girl aged 2 to 10 in good health. The CDR3 DNA is TGTGCCAGCAGTTATCGGCCGAACACTGAAGCTTTCTTT. It is translated as CASSYRPNTEAFF.